The rows below give T cell receptor beta chains drawn from one sample of a study of human T cells and chemical hapten exposure. TCRdb independently ran MiXCR on the RACE reads; one entry per CDR3 protein. Seen here are more than 300,000 distinct CDR3 sequences, roughly 4.6% observed once, and the top ten hold about 2.5%. The specimen was whole blood, collected in connection with sensitization to the hapten diphenylcyclopropenone (DPC). The source of these receptors is a woman aged 50 to 60 with alopecia areata. Some clones in this sample may be carry-over from other donors' samples. Each CDR3 is given with its conserved first and last residue. Fields, in order: J gene, clone size, V gene, D gene, CDR3 DNA, CDR3 protein. A D gene is named only where the DNA matches it firmly. Some rows have no size entry. The others give once, few or many, or a class for an expanded clone.

TRBJ2-7 | . | TRBV2 | . | TGTGCCAGCAGGTTTGCCGAGCAGTACTTC | CASRFAEQYF
TRBJ1-1 | many | TRBV12-3/TRBV12-4 | TRBD1 | TGTGCCAGCAGTCGAATAAGACAGGGGAACACTGAAGCTTTCTTT | CASSRIRQGNTEAFF
TRBJ2-1 | . | TRBV9 | . | TGTGCCAGCAGCGTAGGGGGTCCGGGTTCCTACAATGAGCAGTTCTTC | CASSVGGPGSYNEQFF
TRBJ2-3 | many | TRBV12-3/TRBV12-4 | . | TGTGCCAGCAGTTTCAATCAAGCAGATACGCAGTATTTT | CASSFNQADTQYF
TRBJ1-1 | many | TRBV6-6 | . | TGTGCCAGCAGTTACGGGGGGCGCACTGAAGCTTTCTTT | CASSYGGRTEAFF
TRBJ1-1 | few | TRBV5-6 | . | TGTGCCAGCAGCCTGGGCCGAGCGGGTATGCGAAACACTGAAGCTTTCTTT | CASSLGRAGMRNTEAFF
TRBJ2-1 | . | TRBV9 | TRBD2 | TGTGCCAGCAGCGTAGCCACTAGCGGGAGGCTTCCCAATTCCTACAATGAGCAGTTCTTC | CASSVATSGRLPNSYNEQFF
TRBJ1-6 | many | TRBV11-2 | . | TGTGCCAGCAGCTCGAGGGCCGGACGGGGTCATTCGTCACCCCTCCACTTT | CASSSRAGRGHSSPLHF
TRBJ1-4 | many | TRBV5-5 | . | TGTGCCAGCAGCTTTTTTAGGCCCCACAATGAAAAACTGTTTTTT | CASSFFRPHNEKLFF
TRBJ2-3 | few | TRBV24-1 | TRBD2 | TGTGCCACCAGTGATCGGGGGGTTGCTCAAGGAGTTACGCAGTATTTT | CATSDRGVAQGVTQYF
TRBJ2-1 | . | TRBV7-9 | . | TGTGCCAGCAGTTCCATTGACCTAGCTCAGTTCTTC | CASSSIDLAQFF
TRBJ1-5 | many | TRBV7-2 | . | TGTGCCAGCAGCTTATTTGCGGGGGCGAGTCAGCCCCAGCATTTT | CASSLFAGASQPQHF
TRBJ2-3 | few | TRBV12-3/TRBV12-4 | . | TGTGCCAGCAGTACCCGGTATACGCAGTATTTT | CASSTRYTQYF
TRBJ2-3 | many | TRBV19 | TRBD1 | TGTGCCAGTAGGACAGGGTACACAGATACGCAGTATTTT | CASRTGYTDTQYF
TRBJ2-7 | many | TRBV28 | TRBD1 | TGTGCCAGCAGTTTCCAGACAGGGGTCACCTACGAGCAGTACTTC | CASSFQTGVTYEQYF
TRBJ1-4 | many | TRBV24-1 | . | TGTGCCACCAACCCTGGGGGGCTGAGAGAAAAACTGTTTTTT | CATNPGGLREKLFF
TRBJ2-3 | many | TRBV27 | . | TGTGCCAGCAGTTTCGGGCCTGCTCCTGGAGATACGCAGTATTTT | CASSFGPAPGDTQYF
TRBJ2-3 | many | TRBV5-6 | TRBD2 | TGTGCCAGCAGCTTGGTGGCGGGGGGGCGAGATACGCAGTATTTT | CASSLVAGGRDTQYF
TRBJ2-3 | many | TRBV5-6 | . | TGTGCCAGCAGCCCCGGGTCAGACACAGATACGCAGTATTTT | CASSPGSDTDTQYF
TRBJ2-2 | few | TRBV20-1 | . | TGCAGTGCTGTTGGAAGGGGCACCGGGGAGCTGTTTTTT | CSAVGRGTGELFF
TRBJ2-7 | few | TRBV27 | . | TGTGCCAGCAGCCCAGGAGGGTTTACCTACGAGCAGTACTTC | CASSPGGFTYEQYF
TRBJ1-5 | many | TRBV6-5 | . | TGTGCCAGCAGACCACAGGGCATTAGCAATCAGCCCCAGCATTTT | CASRPQGISNQPQHF
TRBJ2-5 | many | TRBV12-3/TRBV12-4 | TRBD1 | TGTGCCAGCACCTTCACACAGGGGGCAGAGACCCAGTACTTC | CASTFTQGAETQYF
TRBJ2-7 | . | TRBV30 | . | TGTGCCTGGTCCGTCTTTAGCTCCTACGAGCAGTACTTC | CAWSVFSSYEQYF
TRBJ2-7 | few | TRBV5-1 | . | TGCGCCAGCAGCTTGGAAGGGGCGGCCTCCTACGAGCAGTACTTC | CASSLEGAASYEQYF
TRBJ1-5 | many | TRBV6-2/TRBV6-3 | . | TGTGCCAGCAGAACCACGAGTCAGCCCCAGCATTTT | CASRTTSQPQHF
TRBJ2-2 | many | TRBV3-1 | . | TGTGCCAGCAGCCCCTCCCTAGTTACCGGGGAGCTGTTTTTT | CASSPSLVTGELFF
TRBJ1-1 | few | TRBV27 | TRBD1 | TGTGCCAGCAGTTTAGTCCGGGACAGGGGGCAAGATGAAGCTTTCTTT | CASSLVRDRGQDEAFF
TRBJ2-7 | many | TRBV15 | TRBD2 | TGTGCCACCAGCAGAGTCGCCGCAGAGACGGGAGGGCAGTACTTC | CATSRVAAETGGQYF
TRBJ1-1 | few | TRBV2 | . | TGTGCCAGCAGTAAAAACGGGGTAACCACTGAAGCTTTCTTT | CASSKNGVTTEAFF
TRBJ1-4 | . | TRBV2 | . | TGTGCCAATCAGCGAACGGGGGAGTTCGGTGAAAAACTGTTTTTT | CANQRTGEFGEKLFF
TRBJ2-2 | many | TRBV20-1 | TRBD1 | TGCAGTGCTAGTAAGGGGGCCAGAATCACCGGGGAGCTGTTTTTT | CSASKGARITGELFF
TRBJ1-5 | few | TRBV12-3/TRBV12-4 | . | TGTGCCAGCAGGGAAAATAGAAGCAATCAGCCCCAGCATTTT | CASRENRSNQPQHF
TRBJ1-6 | many | TRBV9 | TRBD1 | TGTGCCAGCAGCGCCTACGGACAGGGGGAAAATTCACCCCTCCACTTT | CASSAYGQGENSPLHF
TRBJ2-7 | few | TRBV7-9 | . | TGTGCCAGCACCCAGTGGGACAAACCCTACGAGCAGTACTTC | CASTQWDKPYEQYF
TRBJ2-1 | many | TRBV24-1 | . | TGTGCCACCTCTTACAATGAGCAGTTCTTC | CATSYNEQFF
TRBJ1-5 | many | TRBV29-1 | . | TGCAGCGTTGCACGGGACACAAATCAGCCCCAGCATTTT | CSVARDTNQPQHF
TRBJ1-1 | many | TRBV12-3/TRBV12-4 | . | TGTGCCAGCAGTCCTTACTTTGTCGAAGCTTTCTTT | CASSPYFVEAFF
TRBJ2-1 | few | TRBV20-1 | TRBD2 | TGCAGTGCCCATAGCGGGAGCGACGTGTACAATGAGCAGTTCTTC | CSAHSGSDVYNEQFF
TRBJ1-2 | . | TRBV3-1 | . | TGTGCCAGCAGCCAAGAACCGACACCATATGGCTACACCTTC | CASSQEPTPYGYTF
TRBJ2-3 | . | TRBV9 | TRBD2 | TGTGCCAGCAGCTCTAGCGGGGGATGGACAGATACGCAGTATTTT | CASSSSGGWTDTQYF